The 19 T cell receptor beta chains reported below all come from one sample, sequenced in a study of blood T cell repertoires in COVID-19. Assay: immunoSEQ multiplex PCR; the TCRdb copy retains only in-frame clones and omits some. In the table there are about 190,000 clones, around 84% of which are singletons. Sequences were obtained from peripheral blood. The receptors were gathered from a man between 25 and 39 years old with active or convalescent COVID-19.

V gene TRBV30 combines with J gene TRBJ2-4; TRBD1 matches 7 bases. The germline V gene has CDR1 GTSNPN and CDR2 SVGIG (reference sequence). V was pared by 3 bases and J by 7 bases, with 6 bases of the junction left unmatched. This CDR3 region has 13 residues. The CDR3 spells CAWRKTGYNIQYF. The CDR3 DNA is TGTGCCTGGAGAAAGACAGGGTATAACATTCAGTACTTC.

The CDR3, as DNA: TGCGCCAGCAGCTTGGTAGCGGGGAGCTCCTACGAGCAGTACGTC. It codes for CASSLVAGSSYEQYV. This chain joins TRBV5-1 and TRBJ2-7; 8 nucleotides match TRBD2. Unmatched junction bases numbered 2, after V lost 0 bases and J lost 0 bases. Per the germline V gene, CDR1 is SGHRS and CDR2 is YFSETQ. The CDR3 is 15 residues long.

V and J are TRBV9 and TRBJ2-3, with 8 bases that match TRBD1. Germline V gene sequence: CDR1 SGDLS, CDR2 YYNGEE. The CDR3 sequence is 17 residues long. V dropped 1 base and J dropped 3; count of bases not matched to a gene: 10. The CDR3 here is CASSVPETGDGTDTQYF. CDR3 coding DNA: TGTGCCAGCAGCGTACCAGAGACAGGGGATGGAACAGATACGCAGTATTTT.

The chain employs TRBV30 and TRBJ2-2, with D hard to call. The V and J ends lost 4 bases and 8 bases respectively, with 8 bases between them. Looked up from germline, CDR1 is GTSNPN and CDR2 is SVGIG (reference sequence). This CDR3 has 11 residues. The CDR3 is CAWNFEGELFF. The CDR3 bases are TGTGCCTGGAACTTTGAGGGGGAGCTGTTTTTT.

The chain links TRBV11-3 to TRBJ2-1; TRBD2 aligns across 9 bases. This CDR3 comprises 14 residues. Trimming at V came to 3 bases and at J to 5 bases, leaving 2 bases not matched to a gene. From germline, CDR1 is SGHNT and CDR2 YENEEA. The CDR3 DNA sequence: TGTGCCAGCAGCTTCCGCGGGGGGGACAATGAGCAGTTCTTC. Translated, it gives CASSFRGGDNEQFF.

The V and J genes are TRBV7-2 and TRBJ1-3, with D uncertain. Per germline, CDR1 SGHTA and CDR2 FQGNSA. The CDR3 spans 16 residues. V dropped 5 bases and J dropped 0 bases, with 14 bases sitting between them. This CDR3 is CASSLSPHGSGNTIYF. The CDR3 DNA follows: TGTGCCAGCAGCCTATCCCCGCATGGCTCTGGAAACACCATATATTTT.

V and J are TRBV5-4 and TRBJ2-3, with 7 bases lining up with TRBD1. The CDR3 loop spans 14 amino acids. Germline CDR1 SGHNT, CDR2 YYREEE (reference sequence). The junction had 1 base not matched to a gene; V was cut back by 3 bases and J by 0 bases. The CDR3 loop reads CASSSGQSTDTQYF. Written as DNA, the CDR3 is TGTGCCAGCAGCTCGGGACAGAGCACAGATACGCAGTATTTT.

The chain is built from TRBV9 and TRBJ2-5; 9 bases match TRBD1. J gave up 5 bases and V 4 bases, and 9 bases lay outside the gene matches. In germline, CDR1 is SGDLS, CDR2 YYNGEE. CDR3 length: 15 amino acids. Here the CDR3 DNA reads TGTGCCAGCAGCCCGACAGGGGGTGGCAGGGAGACCCAGTACTTC. It specifies CASSPTGGGRETQYF.

This chain joins TRBV6-4 and TRBJ2-1, with TRBD2 matching over 10 bases. The length of the CDR3 is 16 residues. With 0 bases clipped from V and 9 bases from J, the junction kept 8 bases outside the gene matches. CDR1 and CDR2 from the germline V gene are MRHNA and SNTAGT. The CDR3 loop reads CASSDSEQREGGEQFF. The CDR3 coding sequence is TGTGCCAGCAGTGACTCTGAGCAGCGGGAGGGCGGTGAGCAGTTCTTC.

This CDR3 reads CASSYTRDVYGYTF. CDR3 bases: TGCGCCAGCAGTTACACCAGGGATGTCTATGGCTACACCTTC. The J gene is TRBJ1-2, the V gene TRBV5-1; TRBD1 might be the D (5 bases). The CDR3 contains 14 residues. Trimming pared 5 bases from V and 4 bases from J, leaving 15 bases between. Germline V gene data show CDR1 as SGHRS and CDR2 as YFSETQ.

This chain connects TRBV19 to TRBJ1-3, with D perhaps TRBD1 (6 bases). The CDR3 covers 15 residues. Germline loops: CDR1 LNHDA, CDR2 SQIVND (reference sequence). The V gene lost 5 bases and the J gene lost 1 base, with 12 bases spanning the gap. The CDR3 nucleotides are TGTGCCAGTAGTTCGACAGGAAGGTCTGGAAACACCATATATTTT. This codes for CASSSTGRSGNTIYF.

This chain uses TRBV7-3 with TRBJ1-1; 9 nucleotides line up with TRBD1. This CDR3 region has 14 residues. CDR1 and CDR2 (germline): SGHTA, FQGTGA. Germline trimming cut 5 bases from V and 1 base from J; bases unmatched to any gene: 2. CDR3 in DNA: TGTGCCAGCAGCCAGGGACAGGGGAACACTGAAGCTTTCTTT. Its translation is CASSQGQGNTEAFF.

The V and J genes are TRBV6-5 and TRBJ1-6, with D maybe TRBD1 (5 bases). Germline V gene lookup returns CDR1 MNHEY and CDR2 SVGAGI. V shed 7 bases and J shed 1 base, with 11 bases lying between them. The CDR3 length is 15 residues. The CDR3 is CASKVGGSYNSPLHF. The CDR3 coding sequence is TGTGCCAGCAAGGTTGGGGGGTCCTATAATTCACCCCTCCACTTT.

This clone has a single count. J is TRBJ1-4 and V is TRBV3-1 (or the pseudogene TRBV3-2); TRBD1 is a possible D gene (6 bases). The germline V and J ends were trimmed by 1 base and 6 bases, with 18 bases remaining between them. The germline V gene has CDR1 LGHDT and CDR2 YNNKEL (reference sequence). This CDR3 comprises 17 residues. The CDR3 DNA reads TGTGCCAGCAGCCAAGTCCCCCGACAGGTTCGGGATGAAAAACTGTTTTTT. Encoded protein: CASSQVPRQVRDEKLFF.

The genes are TRBV19 and TRBJ2-3; 13 bases align to TRBD2. Losses at the gene ends were 5 bases for V and 7 bases for J; bases not matched to a gene: 6. Germline V gives CDR1 LNHDA, CDR2 SQIVND (reference sequence). The CDR3 is 15 residues long. CDR3 in DNA: TGTGCCAGTAGTGCGGGGACTAGCGGGGTGAATACGCAGTATTTT. This encodes CASSAGTSGVNTQYF. Drawing the rest from reference TRBV19 and TRBJ2-3, the complete variable domain is DGGITQSPKYLFRKEGQNVTLSCEQNLNHDAMYWYRQDPGQGLRLIYYSQIVNDFQKGDIAEGYSVSREKKESFPLTVTSAQKNPTAFYLCASSAGTSGVNTQYFGPGTRLTVL.

For the CDR3, the DNA is TGTGCCAGTACTGGAGCTAATGAAAAACTGTTTTTT. Residues: CASTGANEKLFF. This chain joins TRBV19 and TRBJ1-4; D is unresolved. The CDR3 consists of 12 residues. With 7 bases removed from V and 3 bases from J, the gap between germline ends came to 6 bases. Germline CDR1 is LNHDA and CDR2 is SQIVND (reference sequence).

The CDR3 DNA reads TGTGCCAGCAGCCAAATGCAGGCTGGCTACACCTTC. Residues: CASSQMQAGYTF. The V and J genes are TRBV3-1 (or the pseudogene TRBV3-2) and TRBJ1-2, with D unresolved. V was pared by 2 bases and J by 7 bases, with 8 bases between. The CDR3 runs 12 residues. Germline V gene lookup returns CDR1 LGHDT and CDR2 YNNKEL (reference sequence).

CDR3 coding DNA: TGTGCCTGGAGTGTACGACAGGGGGCTGCGGAGACCCAGTACTTC. Protein: CAWSVRQGAAETQYF. V usage is TRBV30 and J usage is TRBJ2-5, with 10 bases identical to TRBD1. The CDR3 loop spans 15 amino acids. Germline V gene sequence: CDR1 GTSNPN, CDR2 SVGIG (reference sequence). Losses at the gene ends were 0 bases for V and 5 bases for J; bases not matched to a gene: 6.

This clone was seen only a few times. The gene calls are TRBV19 and TRBJ1-5, with D maybe TRBD1 (5 bases). The germline gives CDR1 LNHDA, CDR2 SQIVND (reference sequence). The CDR3 has 16 amino acids. Trimming stripped 5 bases from V and 1 base from J, with 15 bases between. Written as DNA, the CDR3 is TGTGCCAGTAGTTTTGGGGCGGGAGGAAGCAATCAGCCCCAGCATTTT. It translates to CASSFGAGGSNQPQHF. Together with reference TRBV19 and TRBJ1-5, the CDR3 gives the full variable domain: DGGITQSPKYLFRKEGQNVTLSCEQNLNHDAMYWYRQDPGQGLRLIYYSQIVNDFQKGDIAEGYSVSREKKESFPLTVTSAQKNPTAFYLCASSFGAGGSNQPQHFGDGTRLSIL.